This T cell receptor beta chain was sequenced in a study of cytomegalovirus exposure and HLA in healthy donors. For the study at large: An early release of data contained about 85 million unique TCRs, which came from HLA-typed donors.

The V gene's germline CDR1 is SEHNR and CDR2 FQNEAQ (reference sequence). This CDR3 comprises 15 residues. Trimming removed 4 bases from V and 0 bases from J, with 10 bases in between. PCR amplification relied on 60 Vbeta primers (plus 13 Jbeta primers). The table came from immunoSEQ multiplex PCR; TCRdb's copy has only in-frame clones and leaves some out. The table includes about 92,000 clones, approximately 84% detected once. This clone was counted a few times. The receptor's source is a girl aged 2-10 years in good health and CMV-seropositive. Input material: PBMCs. The J gene is TRBJ1-5, the V gene TRBV7-9, with D maybe TRBD1 (5 bases). DNA for the CDR3: TGTGCCAGCAGCTACGGGGGGGGTAGCAATCAGCCCCAGCATTTT. Its protein is CASSYGGGSNQPQHF.